Shown below are 19 T cell receptor beta chains from a single sample sequenced in a study of CD8 T cells in Susac syndrome. RNA in amounts of roughly 0.5 to 1 ug was reverse transcribed with random hexamers. TCRdb re-called the immunoSEQ multiplex PCR reads with MiXCR, one entry per CDR3 protein. The sample gives roughly 180,000 distinct CDR3 sequences, roughly 94% of which show up once; 0.099% is in the top ten. Specimen: CD4+ T cells from PBMCs. The source is a human donor with Susac syndrome.

The J gene is TRBJ2-7, the V gene TRBV3-1, with TRBD2 identical over 10 bases. V shed 1 base and J 4 bases; nucleotides not matched to a gene: 16. The CDR3 extends over 19 amino acids. From germline, CDR1 is LGHDT and CDR2 YNNKEL (reference sequence). The CDR3 DNA reads as TGTGCCAGCAGCCAAGGAGGTTTAGCGGGAGGCCCCCGGGGATACGAGCAGTACTTC. Protein sequence: CASSQGGLAGGPRGYEQYF.

The chain carries TRBV24-1 and TRBJ2-3; TRBD2 matches 10 bases. Trimming at V came to 9 bases and at J to 2 bases, leaving 16 bases not matched to a gene. Germline CDR1 and CDR2: KGHDR and SFDVKD. CDR3 length equals 18 residues. CDR3 amino acids: CATPGTSDPCSLTDTQYF. DNA of the CDR3: TGTGCCACCCCCGGGACTAGCGACCCGTGCTCTCTCACAGATACGCAGTATTTT.

The CDR3 here is CATGDSGATDTQYF. DNA of the CDR3: TGTGCCACCGGAGATAGCGGGGCCACAGATACGCAGTATTTT. J is TRBJ2-3 and V is TRBV2; 8 positions match TRBD2. CDR3 length equals 14 residues. The germline gives CDR1 SNHLY, CDR2 FYNNEI. V gave up 10 bases and J gave up 2 bases; unmatched junction bases: 8.

The V call is TRBV20-1, the J call TRBJ2-5; weak D call: TRBD2 (6 bases). Germline loops: CDR1 DFQATT, CDR2 SNEGSKA (reference sequence). The CDR3 has 18 residues. The V end was cut by 0 bases, the J end by 2 bases, with 22 bases between. The CDR3 coding sequence is TGCAGTGCTAGAGATCTCGGCGCTGGGAGGTCGGGGCAAGAGACCCAGTACTTC. Translating it yields CSARDLGAGRSGQETQYF.

The chain couples TRBV20-1 to TRBJ1-1; D gene uncertain. The CDR3 extends over 12 amino acids. Trimming took 5 bases from V and 0 from J, leaving 7 bases between them. The germline CDR1 and CDR2 sequences are DFQATT and SNEGSKA (reference sequence). As DNA, the CDR3 is TGCAGTGCTCCCCTCATGAACACTGAAGCTTTCTTT. Its protein product is CSAPLMNTEAFF.

The chain links TRBV20-1 to TRBJ2-7; D is unclear. The germline gives CDR1 DFQATT, CDR2 SNEGSKA (reference sequence). This CDR3 contains 13 residues. V lost 5 bases, J lost 5 bases, and 16 bases lay in between. CDR3 amino acids: CSAPFDRADEQYF. The CDR3 DNA reads TGCAGTGCTCCATTCGACCGAGCCGACGAGCAGTACTTC.

The J gene is TRBJ2-3, the V gene TRBV3-1; the D gene is possibly TRBD2 (5 bases). CDR1 and CDR2 (germline): LGHDT, YNNKEL (reference sequence). This CDR3 spans 13 amino acids. Deletions cut 4 bases from V and 5 bases from J, with 10 bases between. This CDR3 is CASSPRTGDTQYF. The CDR3, as DNA: TGTGCCAGCAGCCCTCGGACTGGAGATACGCAGTATTTT.

This clonotype was recorded only once. The V call is TRBV7-2, the J call TRBJ2-1; D is unresolved. The CDR3 is 11 amino acids. V lost 5 bases and J 9 bases, leaving 8 bases between the germline ends. Germline V lookup: CDR1 SGHTA, CDR2 FQGNSA. CDR3 loop: CASSIRSEQFF. The CDR3 nucleotides are TGTGCCAGCAGCATTAGAAGTGAGCAGTTCTTC.

DNA for the CDR3: TGTGCCAGCAGCCAGGGACTAGCCCCGGGAATATCCGGGGAGCTGTTTTTT. It translates to CASSQGLAPGISGELFF. This sequence joins TRBV3-1 and TRBJ2-2; 9 bases match TRBD2. The CDR3 has 17 amino acids. Trimming took 3 bases from V and 6 from J; bases not matched to a gene: 11. Germline V gene sequence: CDR1 LGHDT, CDR2 YNNKEL (reference sequence).

The chain joins TRBV29-1 to TRBJ2-7, with 8 bases fitting TRBD1. V dropped 6 bases and J dropped 4; count of bases not matched to a gene: 5. Germline-derived CDR1 and CDR2 are SQVTM and ANQGSEA. The CDR3 sequence is 12 residues long. The CDR3 here is CSVRTGRYEQYF. The CDR3, as DNA: TGCAGCGTAAGGACAGGGAGATACGAGCAGTACTTC.

The rearrangement joins TRBV6-6 to TRBJ2-1; 7 bases agree with TRBD2. CDR1 and CDR2 (germline): MNHNY, SVGAGI (reference sequence). V lost 10 bases and J lost 1; bases outside the gene matches: 7. This CDR3 is 14 amino acids long. The CDR3 loop is CATVPAGSYNEQFF. The CDR3 DNA sequence: TGTGCCACCGTGCCAGCGGGGTCCTACAATGAGCAGTTCTTC.

The chain links TRBV15 to TRBJ2-2, with D maybe TRBD2 (6 bases). The CDR3 loop spans 16 amino acids. Germline assignment: CDR1 LNHNV and CDR2 YYDKDF (reference sequence). V was pared by 3 bases and J by 0 bases, with 11 bases between. Here the CDR3 DNA reads TGTGCCACCAGCAGTCGGGCGGGATCGAACACCGGGGAGCTGTTTTTT. It codes for CATSSRAGSNTGELFF.

The chain carries TRBV11-1 and TRBJ2-7; 9 bases fit TRBD2. The CDR3 has 15 amino acids. V trimming: 5 bases; J trimming: 6 bases; junction bases outside the gene matches: 11. The germline V gene has CDR1 SGHAT and CDR2 FQDESV (reference sequence). Here the CDR3 DNA reads TGTGCCAGCAGCCCCCTAGCGGGATATGGATCCGAGCAGTACTTC. Residues: CASSPLAGYGSEQYF.

CDR3 bases: TGTGCCAGCAGTGAACTTGGGGGCAGCCTCACAGATACGCAGTATTTT. Protein: CASSELGGSLTDTQYF. The chain links TRBV2 to TRBJ2-3, with D possibly TRBD1 on 6 matching bases. V was clipped by 2 bases and J by 2 bases, with 14 bases between them. The CDR3 length is 16 residues. Germline-derived CDR1 and CDR2 are SNHLY and FYNNEI.

This sequence joins TRBV9 and TRBJ2-1; 8 bases are shared with TRBD2. This CDR3 contains 15 residues. Per the germline V gene, CDR1 is SGDLS and CDR2 is YYNGEE. With V trimmed by 4 bases and J by 6 bases, 9 bases remained unmatched. The CDR3 DNA reads TGTGCCAGCAGCTCGAAGGGGCTAGCGGGCAATGAGCAGTTCTTC. The encoded protein is CASSSKGLAGNEQFF.

The chain employs TRBV18 and TRBJ2-7; tentative D call: TRBD2 (5 bases). The length of the CDR3 is 14 residues. Germline V gene lookup returns CDR1 KGHSH and CDR2 LQKENI. The V and J ends lost 2 bases and 5 bases respectively, with 13 bases between them. The CDR3 DNA sequence: TGTGCCAGCTCACCAGTTGAAGGGCGGGACGAGCAGTACTTC. Residues: CASSPVEGRDEQYF.

V and J are TRBV14 and TRBJ1-1, with D perhaps matching TRBD1 (5 bases). The CDR3 consists of 12 residues. Trimming removed 3 bases at V and 6 bases at J, with 8 bases between. Looked up from germline, CDR1 is SGHDN and CDR2 is FVKESK. The CDR3 loop is CASSHLGPEAFF. The CDR3 DNA follows: TGTGCCAGCAGCCATCTGGGGCCTGAAGCTTTCTTT.

The chain recombines TRBV24-1 with TRBJ2-5, with D hard to call. Germline assignment: CDR1 KGHDR and CDR2 SFDVKD. The ends were cut back, 7 bases at V and 5 bases at J, with 10 bases in the middle. This CDR3 is 12 amino acids long. CDR3 sequence: CATSTDLETQYF. DNA for the CDR3: TGTGCCACCAGCACCGATCTTGAGACCCAGTACTTC.

The count of this clonotype is one. This chain links TRBV2 with TRBJ2-7, with 9 bases lining up with TRBD1. CDR1 SNHLY and CDR2 FYNNEI come from the germline V gene. This CDR3 region has 17 residues. The J segment lost 0 bases and the V segment lost 0 bases, leaving 6 bases of the junction unmatched. CDR3 bases: TGTGCCAGCAGTGAAGCGCCGGGGACAGGGTCCTCCTACGAGCAGTACTTC. Residues: CASSEAPGTGSSYEQYF.